Below, 29 T cell receptor beta chains from the same sample are listed, as sequenced in a study of blood T cell repertoires in COVID-19. TCRdb's table, derived via immunoSEQ multiplex PCR, lists solely in-frame clones and lacks some. The data show tens of thousands of clones, with 75% to 90% seen just once and over 15% held by the top ten. Sequences were obtained from peripheral blood. The source of these receptors is a man in his 70s who had recovered from COVID-19.

This rearrangement joins TRBV5-4 to TRBJ2-2, with 10 bases lining up with TRBD2. Trimming took 4 bases from V and 5 from J; bases not matched to a gene: 11. Germline assignment: CDR1 SGHNT and CDR2 YYREEE (reference sequence). CDR3 length equals 17 residues. The DNA for the CDR3 is TGTGCCAGCAGCCCGGCAGCGGGGGGGCCCTTTACCGGGGAGCTGTTTTTT. Its protein is CASSPAAGGPFTGELFF.

V usage is TRBV2 and J usage is TRBJ2-3, with 8 bases fitting TRBD2. Germline-derived CDR1 and CDR2 are SNHLY and FYNNEI. With V trimmed by 8 bases and J by 8 bases, 12 bases remained unmatched. This CDR3 has 14 amino acids. The CDR3 nucleotides are TGTGCCAGCGGGGGTAGCGGGACTCCATCTACGCAGTATTTT. Translating gives CASGGSGTPSTQYF.

Here the CDR3 DNA reads TGCAGCGTTGCGGGAAAGGGTTCTAGCTACGAGCAGTACTTC. This sequence encodes CSVAGKGSSYEQYF. The chain employs TRBV29-1 and TRBJ2-7; the D gene is possibly TRBD2 (5 bases). V was pared by 4 bases and J by 3 bases, with 16 bases between. The CDR3 spans 14 residues. The germline CDR1 and CDR2 sequences are SQVTM and ANQGSEA.

This chain uses TRBV6-5 with TRBJ2-7, with TRBD1 as a possible D gene (6 bases). Germline assignment: CDR1 MNHEY and CDR2 SVGAGI. Trimming pared 2 bases from V and 2 bases from J, leaving 16 bases between. This CDR3 is built from 16 residues. CDR3 in amino acids: CASSYGSGVRTYEQYF. The CDR3 DNA sequence: TGTGCCAGCAGTTACGGTTCAGGGGTGAGGACCTACGAGCAGTACTTC.

J is TRBJ2-2 and V is TRBV24-1; 9 positions agree with TRBD1. The CDR3 totals 14 residues. Per germline, CDR1 KGHDR and CDR2 SFDVKD. V shed 7 bases, J shed 5 bases, and the junction held 4 bases outside the gene matches. The CDR3 DNA is TGTGCCACCAGGGGGGGACAGGGAACCGGGGAGCTGTTTTTT. Translated: CATRGGQGTGELFF.

This clone was seen a few times. The V call is TRBV6-1, the J call TRBJ2-5, with 9 bases fitting TRBD1. Unmatched junction bases numbered 6, after V lost 1 base and J lost 6 bases. This CDR3 comprises 15 residues. Looked up from germline, CDR1 is MNHNS and CDR2 is SASEGT. The CDR3 here is CASSEVRGQGKTQYF. The DNA of the CDR3 is TGTGCCAGCAGTGAAGTGAGGGGACAGGGAAAGACCCAGTACTTC.

This sequence joins TRBV30 and TRBJ1-4; 10 bases agree with TRBD1. Germline V gene data show CDR1 as GTSNPN and CDR2 as SVGIG (reference sequence). The junction had 8 bases not matched to a gene; V was cut back by 1 base and J by 0 bases. This CDR3 is 18 amino acids long. The CDR3 here is CAWSANHGQGATNEKLFF. The CDR3 coding sequence is TGTGCCTGGAGTGCGAACCATGGACAGGGGGCAACTAATGAAAAACTGTTTTTT. The whole variable domain, remainder taken from reference TRBV30 and TRBJ1-4, is SQTIHQWPATLVQPVGSPLSLECTVEGTSNPNLYWYRQAAGRGLQLLFYSVGIGQISSEVPQNLSASRPQDRQFILSSKKLLLSDSGFYLCAWSANHGQGATNEKLFFGSGTQLSVL.

The CDR3 sequence is CAIRSGIGKNIQYF. CDR3 bases: TGTGCCATCAGGAGCGGTATTGGCAAAAACATTCAGTACTTC. This chain connects TRBV10-3 to TRBJ2-4, with a weak D call TRBD2 (5 bases). V lost 6 bases to trimming and J lost 3 bases, with 12 bases between them. CDR1 is ENHRY and CDR2 is SYGVKD in the germline V gene. This CDR3 region has 14 residues.

The rearrangement links TRBV3-1 (or the pseudogene TRBV3-2) to TRBJ2-3; D unresolved. The CDR3 is 15 amino acids. The germline V gene encodes CDR1 LGHDT and CDR2 YNNKEL (reference sequence). V was shortened by 0 bases and J by 6 bases, with 13 bases between the two germline ends. CDR3 protein: CASSQDIARGDTQYF. In DNA form, the CDR3 reads TGTGCCAGCAGCCAAGATATAGCCAGAGGTGATACGCAGTATTTT.

V usage is TRBV28 and J usage is TRBJ2-3, with TRBD1 matching over 9 bases. V was clipped by 6 bases and J by 2 bases; unmatched bases: 3. Per the germline V gene, CDR1 is MDHEN and CDR2 is SYDVKM. The CDR3 is made up of 14 amino acids. The CDR3, as DNA: TGTGCCAGCAGAGACAGGGGGAACACAGATACGCAGTATTTT. It yields the protein CASRDRGNTDTQYF.

This sequence joins TRBV6-5 and TRBJ2-1; 9 bases line up with TRBD1. After removal of 6 bases from V and 2 bases from J, the junction contained 2 bases not matched to a gene. This CDR3 has 14 amino acids. Germline loops: CDR1 MNHEY, CDR2 SVGAGI. The CDR3 loop reads CASSRDRAYNEQFF. The CDR3 DNA reads as TGTGCCAGCAGCCGGGACAGGGCCTACAATGAGCAGTTCTTC.

The rearrangement uses TRBV6-5 and TRBJ1-1; D is unresolved. The length of the CDR3 is 14 residues. Trimming pared 0 bases from V and 1 base from J, leaving 6 bases between. Germline V gives CDR1 MNHEY, CDR2 SVGAGI. The CDR3 DNA reads as TGTGCCAGCAGTTACTCCGGCGGGAACACTGAAGCTTTCTTT. This gives the protein CASSYSGGNTEAFF.

The J gene is TRBJ2-3, the V gene TRBV5-5; TRBD1 matches at 7 bases. The CDR3 extends over 16 amino acids. The V segment lost 4 bases and the J segment 4 bases; nucleotides outside the gene matches: 12. The germline CDR1 and CDR2 sequences are SGHKS and YYEKEE (reference sequence). The CDR3: CASSQGTVGESDTQYF. CDR3 nucleotides: TGTGCCAGCAGCCAAGGGACAGTGGGGGAGTCAGATACGCAGTATTTT.

The chain carries TRBV30 and TRBJ1-1, with TRBD1 matching over 7 bases. J was trimmed by 0 bases and V by 5 bases; bases with no gene match: 3. Germline V gene data show CDR1 as GTSNPN and CDR2 as SVGIG (reference sequence). The CDR3 has 13 amino acids. CDR3 sequence reads: CAWRGQMNTEAFF. The CDR3, as DNA: TGTGCCTGGCGGGGACAGATGAACACTGAAGCTTTCTTT. Variable domain in full (rest from reference TRBV30 and TRBJ1-1): SQTIHQWPATLVQPVGSPLSLECTVEGTSNPNLYWYRQAAGRGLQLLFYSVGIGQISSEVPQNLSASRPQDRQFILSSKKLLLSDSGFYLCAWRGQMNTEAFFGQGTRLTVV.

CDR3 amino acids: CASRNNGAYEQYF. In DNA form, the CDR3 reads TGTGCCAGCAGGAACAACGGGGCCTACGAGCAGTACTTC. The V call is TRBV6-5, the J call TRBJ2-7; D is possibly TRBD2 (5 bases). Germline loops: CDR1 MNHEY, CDR2 SVGAGI. V dropped 6 bases and J dropped 2 bases, with 11 bases sitting between them. The CDR3 runs to 13 residues.

V gene TRBV19 combines with J gene TRBJ1-5; 7 positions agree with TRBD1. This CDR3 contains 13 residues. The germline gives CDR1 LNHDA, CDR2 SQIVND (reference sequence). In DNA, the CDR3 is TGTGCGACTGCAGGGGGGAGCAATCAGCCCCAGCATTTT. This sequence encodes CATAGGSNQPQHF.

V is TRBV9 and J is TRBJ1-2; maybe TRBD1 (5 bases). CDR3 size: 13 residues. Germline lookup yields CDR1 SGDLS and CDR2 YYNGEE. The V end lost 3 bases, the J end lost 8 bases, and 14 bases lay between the germline ends. CDR3 amino acids: CASSAAPGEGYTF. Written as DNA, the CDR3 is TGTGCCAGCAGCGCGGCCCCGGGGGAAGGCTACACCTTC.

The CDR3 DNA sequence: TGTGCCAGCAGTTATGGGGAAAACTTTCTAAATACAGGGACCCAGTACTTC. It translates to CASSYGENFLNTGTQYF. The V call is TRBV6-2 or TRBV6-3, the J call TRBJ2-5, with TRBD1 as a possible D gene (5 bases). V shed 3 bases and J shed 7 bases, with 24 bases lying between them. Per the germline V gene, CDR1 is MNHEY and CDR2 is SVGEGT. The CDR3 loop spans 17 amino acids.

V gene TRBV3-1 (or the pseudogene TRBV3-2) combines with J gene TRBJ2-3; 11 nucleotides match TRBD2. The CDR3 consists of 17 residues. In germline, CDR1 is LGHDT, CDR2 YNNKEL (reference sequence). V lost 0 bases and J lost 6; bases outside the gene matches: 8. The CDR3 protein is CASSQDISGRGRDTQYF. In nucleotides, the CDR3 is TGTGCCAGCAGCCAAGACATTAGCGGGAGGGGGAGGGATACGCAGTATTTT.

This clone was observed a handful of times. The CDR3 loop is CASSETPRGEKLFF. The DNA of the CDR3 is TGTGCCAGCAGTGAAACTCCCCGGGGGGAAAAACTGTTTTTT. J is TRBJ1-4 and V is TRBV6-1, with D maybe TRBD1 (5 bases). This CDR3 is 14 amino acids long. V was pared by 2 bases and J by 8 bases, with 12 bases between. CDR1 is MNHNS, CDR2 SASEGT, per germline.

This chain links TRBV28 with TRBJ1-4; TRBD1 matches 9 bases. V shed 3 bases and J 6 bases; nucleotides not matched to a gene: 5. Germline lookup yields CDR1 MDHEN and CDR2 SYDVKM. The CDR3 is made up of 15 amino acids. This CDR3 is CASSFRDREDEKLFF. In DNA form, the CDR3 reads TGTGCCAGCAGTTTCCGGGACAGGGAAGATGAAAAACTGTTTTTT.

The chain has TRBV5-8 and TRBJ2-5; TRBD1 matches at 9 bases. This CDR3 has 15 residues. Germline CDR1 and CDR2: SGHTS and YDEGEE. V shed 4 bases and J 3 bases; nucleotides not matched to a gene: 7. The chain's CDR3 is CASSRTGTGKETQYF. CDR3 coding DNA: TGTGCCAGCAGCAGAACCGGGACAGGGAAAGAGACCCAGTACTTC. The full variable domain, its missing parts supplied by reference TRBV5-8 and TRBJ2-5, is EAGVTQSPTHLIKTRGQQATLRCSPISGHTSVYWYQQALGLGLQFLLWYDEGEERNRGNFPPRFSGRQFPNYSSELNVNALELEDSALYLCASSRTGTGKETQYFGPGTRLLVL.

CDR3 loop: CASSGYSYNEQFF. CDR3 bases: TGTGCCAGCTCAGGGTACTCCTACAATGAGCAGTTCTTC. The V gene is TRBV19, the J gene TRBJ2-1; perhaps TRBD1 as D (5 bases). The V and J ends lost 9 bases and 0 bases respectively, with 9 bases between them. The V gene's germline CDR1 is LNHDA and CDR2 SQIVND (reference sequence). The CDR3 spans 13 residues. The variable domain in full, with the rest retrieved from reference TRBV19 and TRBJ2-1, is DGGITQSPKYLFRKEGQNVTLSCEQNLNHDAMYWYRQDPGQGLRLIYYSQIVNDFQKGDIAEGYSVSREKKESFPLTVTSAQKNPTAFYLCASSGYSYNEQFFGPGTRLTVL.

The rearrangement links TRBV2 to TRBJ1-1; D gene ambiguous. The CDR3 loop spans 11 amino acids. The ends were cut back, 6 bases at V and 2 bases at J, with 4 bases in the middle. The V gene's germline CDR1 is SNHLY and CDR2 FYNNEI. The CDR3 loop reads CASSVNTEAFF. For the CDR3, the DNA is TGTGCCAGCAGCGTCAACACTGAAGCTTTCTTT.

The count of this clone is one. V gene TRBV11-1 combines with J gene TRBJ2-7; 7 bases are shared with TRBD1. V shed 5 bases, J shed 2 bases, and the junction held 9 bases outside the gene matches. The CDR3 contains 15 residues. Germline V lookup: CDR1 SGHAT, CDR2 FQDESV (reference sequence). The CDR3 DNA reads TGTGCCAGCAGCCCTAGGACAGGAAAAACCTACGAGCAGTACTTC. This translates into CASSPRTGKTYEQYF. The complete variable domain, with remaining parts taken from reference TRBV11-1 and TRBJ2-7, reads EAEVAQSPRYKITEKSQAVAFWCDPISGHATLYWYRQILGQGPELLVQFQDESVVDDSQLPKDRFSAERLKGVDSTLKIQPAELGDSAMYLCASSPRTGKTYEQYFGPGTRLTVT.

The chain is built from TRBV28 and TRBJ1-1; D remains ambiguous. V was pared by 6 bases and J by 1 base, with 6 bases between. The CDR3 totals 12 residues. Germline-derived CDR1 and CDR2 are MDHEN and SYDVKM. DNA for the CDR3: TGTGCCAGCAGAGAGGGGAACACTGAAGCTTTCTTT. Translated, it gives CASREGNTEAFF.

The chain links TRBV5-1 to TRBJ2-2; TRBD1 agrees at 7 bases. This CDR3 spans 15 amino acids. V dropped 4 bases and J dropped 1; count of bases not matched to a gene: 4. Germline CDR1 SGHRS, CDR2 YFSETQ. This CDR3 reads CASSRDSLNTGELFF. In nucleotides, the CDR3 is TGCGCCAGCAGCCGGGACAGCTTGAACACCGGGGAGCTGTTTTTT.

The table lists this clone with a few counts. The CDR3 is CASSLSRGRNYGYTF. Written as DNA, the CDR3 is TGTGCCAGCAGCCTCTCTAGGGGCAGGAACTATGGCTACACCTTC. The genes are TRBV3-1 (or the pseudogene TRBV3-2) and TRBJ1-2; maybe TRBD1 (5 bases). The length of the CDR3 is 15 residues. Germline CDR1 reads LGHDT; CDR2 reads YNNKEL (reference sequence). Between the trimmed V and J ends, which lost 4 bases and 2 bases, there was a span of 14 bases.

The chain has TRBV3-1 (or the pseudogene TRBV3-2) and TRBJ2-1; TRBD1 is a possible D gene (5 bases). The V end lost 2 bases, the J end lost 2 bases, and 10 bases lay between the germline ends. The CDR3 covers 15 residues. Looked up from germline, CDR1 is LGHDT and CDR2 is YNNKEL (reference sequence). This chain's CDR3 is CASSQQGEPYNEQFF. CDR3 DNA sequence: TGTGCCAGCAGCCAACAGGGCGAACCCTACAATGAGCAGTTCTTC.